This T cell receptor (beta chain) was sequenced in a study of blood T cells in healthy people across ages. Findings of the study overall: Naive CD4+ cell counts and diversity both ran higher in long-lived than in aged donors.

Every sample gave at least 5.5 micrograms of total RNA when it was extracted. This CDR3 contains 15 residues. CDR1 and CDR2 from the germline V gene are SGHNT and YYREEE (reference sequence). V shed 4 bases, J shed 1 base, and the junction held 5 bases outside the gene matches. This clonotype was counted a few times. Its antigen is unidentified. The use of a sample-barcoded 5' primer and a J-beta primer mix characterized a second PCR of roughly 6 to 11 cycles. TCRdb recomputed calls from the 5' RACE reads with MiXCR, one row per CDR3 protein. The sample lists 730,000 or so distinct CDR3 sequences, 40% to 50% occurring once.

This rearrangement joins TRBV5-4 to TRBJ2-3; 8 positions match TRBD2. The sequence came from an older man in good health. Sequencing used blood. The CDR3 protein is CASSGAGAGTDTQYF. For the CDR3, the DNA is TGTGCCAGCAGCGGAGCGGGAGCCGGCACAGATACGCAGTATTTT.